The clone carrying this T cell receptor (beta chain) showed up just a few times. Its antigen remains unidentified. These data are taken from a study of identical twins. With V trimmed by 7 bases and J by 3 bases, 17 bases remained unmatched. Germline lookup yields CDR1 SQVTM and CDR2 ANQGSEA. This CDR3 region has 17 residues. Study-wide results and limits: Researchers reported excess low generation probability among twin-shared out-of-frame alpha sequences.

A universal primer binding site was introduced by template switching. The final cDNA contained unique molecular identifiers. MiXCR, applied by TCRdb to the 5' RACE reads, yields one record per CDR3 protein. Here the sample spans about 660,000 distinct CDR3 sequences, 8.5% to 9% being singletons. The sample was also reused in another study, on yellow fever vaccine responses in identical twins.

The sequence came from a woman younger than 35 in good health. V and J are TRBV29-1 and TRBJ2-3; 9 nucleotides match TRBD2. Sequencing used PBMCs. The CDR3 reads CSADTTQAGGVTDTQYF. As DNA, the CDR3 is TGCAGCGCAGACACAACCCAAGCGGGGGGTGTAACAGATACGCAGTATTTT.